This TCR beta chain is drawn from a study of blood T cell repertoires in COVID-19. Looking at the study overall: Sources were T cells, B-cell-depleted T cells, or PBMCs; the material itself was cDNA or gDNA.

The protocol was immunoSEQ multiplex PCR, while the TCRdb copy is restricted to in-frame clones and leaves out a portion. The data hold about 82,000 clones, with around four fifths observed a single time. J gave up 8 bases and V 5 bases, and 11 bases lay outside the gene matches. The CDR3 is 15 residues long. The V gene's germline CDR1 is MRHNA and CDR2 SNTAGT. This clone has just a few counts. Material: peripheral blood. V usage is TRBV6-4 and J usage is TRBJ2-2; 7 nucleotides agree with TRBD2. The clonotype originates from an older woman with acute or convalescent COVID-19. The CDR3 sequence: CASSSTSAGTGELFF. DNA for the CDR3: TGTGCCAGCAGTTCCACTAGCGCGGGGACGGGGGAGCTGTTTTTT.